One and the same sample provided the 26 T cell receptor beta chains below, sequenced in a study of cytomegalovirus exposure and HLA in healthy donors. PCR used 60 Vbeta primers and 13 Jbeta primers. Some clones are missing from TCRdb's copy, which holds only in-frame ones; the method was immunoSEQ multiplex PCR. This repertoire includes approximately 120,000 clones. Sequenced input: PBMCs. These receptors were collected from a man aged 25 to 45 in good health and CMV-seronegative.

The J gene is TRBJ2-7, the V gene TRBV15; 9 nucleotides line up with TRBD1. CDR3 length: 18 residues. Germline V gene sequence: CDR1 LNHNV, CDR2 YYDKDF (reference sequence). V was pared by 1 base and J by 2 bases, with 12 bases of the junction left unmatched. CDR3 region: CATSRVAGTGIPAYEQYF. CDR3 nucleotides: TGTGCCACCAGCAGAGTTGCCGGGACAGGGATTCCCGCCTACGAGCAGTACTTC.

This chain uses TRBV19 with TRBJ1-1, with D possibly TRBD1 on 6 matching bases. Trimming shortened V by 6 bases and J by 10 bases, and 36 bases separated the two germline ends. The CDR3 has 19 amino acids. Germline loops: CDR1 LNHDA, CDR2 SQIVND (reference sequence). This chain's CDR3 is CASSPRTGLGGRIDGGAFF. In nucleotides, the CDR3 is TGTGCCAGTAGCCCCCGAACTGGTTTAGGGGGACGGATTGACGGTGGAGCTTTCTTT.

About this clone: The sample contains more than one DNA sequence encoding this CDR3. This chain joins TRBV7-2 and TRBJ2-5; 14 bases match TRBD2. Germline values: CDR1 SGHTA, CDR2 FQGNSA. V lost 6 bases, J lost 6 bases, and 6 bases stayed unmatched. This CDR3 region has 15 residues. The CDR3 protein is CASSQTSGREKTQYF. The CDR3 coding sequence is TGTGCCAGCAGTCAGACTAGCGGGAGGGAGAAGACCCAGTACTTC.

The gene calls are TRBV7-3 and TRBJ1-1; the D gene is possibly TRBD1 (6 bases). Trimming removed 5 bases from V and 4 bases from J, with 14 bases in between. CDR3 length: 14 amino acids. CDR1 and CDR2 from the germline V gene are SGHTA and FQGTGA. In DNA form, the CDR3 reads TGTGCCAGCAGCCCAGGGGCAGGGCTCACTGAAGCTTTCTTT. The encoded protein is CASSPGAGLTEAFF.

J is TRBJ2-3 and V is TRBV29-1; a possible D gene is TRBD2 (6 bases). Germline V gene lookup returns CDR1 SQVTM and CDR2 ANQGSEA. Trimming took off 5 bases at V and 2 bases at J, with 11 bases between the two ends. The CDR3 loop spans 13 amino acids. As DNA, the CDR3 is TGCAGCGTTATAGCGGAAAACACAGATACGCAGTATTTT. It codes for CSVIAENTDTQYF.

The chain is built from TRBV12-5 and TRBJ2-1; TRBD1 might be the D (6 bases). The CDR3 spans 15 residues. Trimming removed 6 bases from V and 2 bases from J, with 14 bases in between. Germline-derived CDR1 and CDR2 are LGHNT and FRNRAP. CDR3 DNA: TGTGCTAGTGGGAGAGGGGGAGTAGCCTACAATGAGCAGTTCTTC. It encodes CASGRGGVAYNEQFF.

The chain is built from TRBV10-3 and TRBJ1-2; D perhaps matches TRBD1 (6 bases). The V end lost 0 bases, the J end lost 14 bases, and 13 bases lay between the germline ends. Germline V gene lookup returns CDR1 ENHRY and CDR2 SYGVKD. The CDR3 contains 12 residues. The CDR3 region has the DNA TGTGCCATCAGTGAGTCCGTAGGGGGTGAGACCTTC. Encoded protein: CAISESVGGETF.

The CDR3 is CASSGLAGDAGELFF. In nucleotides, the CDR3 is TGTGCCAGCTCAGGCCTAGCGGGAGATGCCGGGGAGCTGTTTTTT. The rearrangement links TRBV18 to TRBJ2-2; 10 nucleotides align to TRBD2. This CDR3 region has 15 residues. V was clipped by 5 bases and J by 6 bases; unmatched bases: 6. The germline V gene encodes CDR1 KGHSH and CDR2 LQKENI.

The chain employs TRBV7-9 and TRBJ1-1; tentative D call: TRBD1 (5 bases). Germline-derived CDR1 and CDR2 are SEHNR and FQNEAQ (reference sequence). The CDR3 is made up of 14 amino acids. V was cut by 11 bases and J by 3 bases, with 19 bases left in between. The CDR3 loop is CAGSRGGSDTEAFF. Written as DNA, the CDR3 is TGTGCCGGCTCTCGTGGGGGGTCGGACACTGAAGCTTTCTTT. The full variable domain, completed using reference TRBV7-9 and TRBJ1-1, is DTGVSQNPRHKITKRGQNVTFRCDPISEHNRLYWYRQTLGQGPEFLTYFQNEAQLEKSRLLSDRFSAERPKGSFSTLEIQRTEQGDSAMYLCAGSRGGSDTEAFFGQGTRLTVV.

CDR3 protein: CASSPTDRVNYEQYF. The CDR3 nucleotides are TGTGCCAGCAGCCCAACGGACAGGGTCAACTACGAGCAGTACTTC. The chain combines TRBV7-8 with TRBJ2-7; 8 bases agree with TRBD1. The CDR3 is 15 residues long. V lost 5 bases, J lost 3 bases, and 9 bases stayed unmatched. The V gene's germline CDR1 is SGHVS and CDR2 FQNEAQ. The full variable domain, its missing parts supplied by reference TRBV7-8 and TRBJ2-7, is GAGVSQSPRYKVAKRGQDVALRCDPISGHVSLFWYQQALGQGPEFLTYFQNEAQLDKSGLPSDRFFAERPEGSVSTLKIQRTQQEDSAVYLCASSPTDRVNYEQYFGPGTRLTVT.

V gene TRBV7-3 combines with J gene TRBJ1-1; D uncertain. Germline V gene lookup returns CDR1 SGHTA and CDR2 FQGTGA. Trimming removed 5 bases from V and 4 bases from J, with 11 bases in between. CDR3 length: 13 amino acids. The CDR3 sequence: CASSAGPSTEAFF. CDR3 in DNA: TGTGCCAGCAGCGCGGGCCCTAGCACTGAAGCTTTCTTT.

V is TRBV30 and J is TRBJ2-7; perhaps TRBD1 as D (6 bases). V was pared by 3 bases and J by 3 bases, with 9 bases between. Germline V gene lookup returns CDR1 GTSNPN and CDR2 SVGIG (reference sequence). The CDR3 runs 12 residues. The CDR3 spells CAWREQGYEQYF. CDR3 in DNA: TGTGCCTGGAGAGAACAGGGCTACGAGCAGTACTTC.

The chain carries TRBV7-8 and TRBJ2-7; 7 nucleotides match TRBD1. Looked up from germline, CDR1 is SGHVS and CDR2 is FQNEAQ. There are 14 residues in the CDR3. The trim removed 5 bases at V and 5 bases at J, leaving 9 bases unmatched. In DNA, the CDR3 is TGTGCCAGCAGCCCGGATAGGGGGCGAAACGAGCAGTACTTC. Translation gives CASSPDRGRNEQYF.

V is TRBV15 and J is TRBJ2-5; no definite D call. This CDR3 region has 15 residues. Germline V gives CDR1 LNHNV, CDR2 YYDKDF (reference sequence). Trimming took 1 base from V and 0 from J, leaving 9 bases between them. The CDR3 DNA reads TGTGCCACCAGCAGAGCAGTACAGTACCAAGAGACCCAGTACTTC. Protein sequence: CATSRAVQYQETQYF. Full variable domain (rest looked up from reference TRBV15 and TRBJ2-5): DAMVIQNPRYQVTQFGKPVTLSCSQTLNHNVMYWYQQKSSQAPKLLFHYYDKDFNNEADTPDNFQSRRPNTSFCFLDIRSPGLGDTAMYLCATSRAVQYQETQYFGPGTRLLVL.

The chain joins TRBV7-9 to TRBJ1-4, with D perhaps TRBD1 (5 bases). The CDR3 sequence is 15 residues long. V was clipped by 6 bases and J by 4 bases, with 15 bases between them. The germline gives CDR1 SEHNR, CDR2 FQNEAQ (reference sequence). The DNA for the CDR3 is TGTGCCAGCAGTCCACCGGGGCGGGGTAATGAAAAACTGTTTTTT. Translation: CASSPPGRGNEKLFF.

V usage is TRBV11-3 and J usage is TRBJ2-7; the D gene is possibly TRBD2 (5 bases). The CDR3 has 14 amino acids. Germline loops: CDR1 SGHNT, CDR2 YENEEA. Trimming took 2 bases from V and 2 from J, leaving 10 bases between them. The CDR3 here is CASSLTGIAYEQYF. The CDR3, as DNA: TGTGCCAGCAGCTTAACGGGGATAGCCTACGAGCAGTACTTC.

The chain combines TRBV5-8 with TRBJ1-5, with 7 nucleotides matching TRBD1. The trim removed 3 bases at V and 6 bases at J, leaving 9 bases unmatched. The CDR3 sequence is 15 residues long. Germline assignment: CDR1 SGHTS and CDR2 YDEGEE. CDR3 sequence: CASSSVDRVGQPQHF. Written as DNA, the CDR3 is TGTGCCAGCAGCTCCGTTGACAGGGTTGGTCAGCCCCAGCATTTT.

The J gene is TRBJ2-2, the V gene TRBV6-1, with a possible D match to TRBD1 (6 bases). The CDR3 loop spans 13 amino acids. Germline CDR1 MNHNS, CDR2 SASEGT. Trimming stripped 8 bases from V and 1 base from J, with 8 bases between. The CDR3 loop is CASSGENTGELFF. CDR3 DNA: TGTGCCAGCTCAGGGGAGAACACCGGGGAGCTGTTTTTT.

The chain employs TRBV5-4 and TRBJ2-5, with a weak D call TRBD1 (5 bases). V shed 1 base and J shed 5 bases, with 21 bases lying between them. Per the germline V gene, CDR1 is SGHNT and CDR2 is YYREEE (reference sequence). The CDR3 contains 17 residues. The CDR3 is CASSLTGDSPVMETQYF. CDR3 nucleotide sequence: TGTGCCAGCAGCTTGACCGGTGACAGCCCGGTGATGGAGACCCAGTACTTC.

The chain employs TRBV28 and TRBJ2-1; 9 nucleotides agree with TRBD2. CDR3 size: 14 residues. Trimming at V came to 6 bases and at J to 7 bases, leaving 7 bases not matched to a gene. CDR1 is MDHEN, CDR2 SYDVKM, per germline. The CDR3 DNA reads as TGTGCCAGCAGCGATATTAGCGGGAGTAATGAGCAGTTCTTC. As protein: CASSDISGSNEQFF.

The chain is built from TRBV7-2 and TRBJ2-2, with TRBD1 identical over 7 bases. Germline V gene lookup returns CDR1 SGHTA and CDR2 FQGNSA. There are 17 residues in the CDR3. V lost 4 bases and J lost 1; bases outside the gene matches: 9. The CDR3 DNA sequence: TGTGCCAGCAGCTCAGTTTTTGGGACAGAGAACACCGGGGAGCTGTTTTTT. Amino acids: CASSSVFGTENTGELFF.

The J gene is TRBJ2-3, the V gene TRBV5-6, with 12 bases lining up with TRBD2. After removal of 4 bases from V and 2 bases from J, the junction contained 8 bases not matched to a gene. Germline V gene sequence: CDR1 SGHDT, CDR2 YYEEEE. The CDR3 is 17 amino acids. CDR3 loop: CASSLRLAGEVTDTQYF. CDR3 coding DNA: TGTGCCAGCAGCCTAAGACTAGCGGGAGAGGTCACAGATACGCAGTATTTT.

The chain has TRBV28 and TRBJ1-1; tentatively, D is TRBD1 (5 bases). Looked up from germline, CDR1 is MDHEN and CDR2 is SYDVKM. V was clipped by 5 bases and J by 0 bases, with 10 bases between them. CDR3 length: 14 amino acids. The CDR3 DNA reads TGTGCCAGCAGTACCCGGACATTGAACACTGAAGCTTTCTTT. This translates into CASSTRTLNTEAFF. Full variable domain (rest looked up from reference TRBV28 and TRBJ1-1): DVKVTQSSRYLVKRTGEKVFLECVQDMDHENMFWYRQDPGLGLRLIYFSYDVKMKEKGDIPEGYSVSREKKERFSLILESASTNQTSMYLCASSTRTLNTEAFFGQGTRLTVV.

The chain joins TRBV30 to TRBJ1-6, with 7 bases fitting TRBD1. Germline CDR1 is GTSNPN and CDR2 is SVGIG (reference sequence). The CDR3 has 14 residues. V lost 4 bases to trimming and J lost 6 bases; unmatched junction nucleotides: 6. CDR3 DNA: TGTGCCTGGAAAGCTGGGGACAGTAATTCACCCCTCCACTTT. This sequence encodes CAWKAGDSNSPLHF.

The chain carries TRBV19 and TRBJ2-7; TRBD1 aligns across 12 bases. The ends lost 5 bases at V and 0 bases at J; junction bases unmatched: 2. The germline V gene has CDR1 LNHDA and CDR2 SQIVND (reference sequence). The CDR3 covers 15 residues. As DNA, the CDR3 is TGTGCCAGTAGTTTGGGACAGGGGGCCTCCTACGAGCAGTACTTC. As protein: CASSLGQGASYEQYF.

To note about this clone: The junction does not match germline at one end; this may be a read error. The CDR3 loop is CASSEPGHRNTEAFF. DNA of the CDR3: TGTGCCAGCAGTGAGCCGGGACACCGAAACACTGAAGCCTTCTTT. V is TRBV6-1 and J is TRBJ1-1, with D tentatively TRBD1 (6 bases). Germline CDR1 reads MNHNS; CDR2 reads SASEGT. This CDR3 has 15 amino acids.